This is a list of T cell receptor beta chains from one sample in a study of human T cells and chemical hapten exposure. TCRdb recomputed calls from the RACE reads with MiXCR, one row per CDR3 protein. The data contain about 60,000 distinct CDR3 sequences, about 9.3% of them singletons. Sequenced material: whole blood, taken in connection with sensitization to the hapten diphenylcyclopropenone (DPC). The receptors here all came from a middle-aged woman with alopecia areata. Some clones in this sample may be carry-over from other donors' samples. CDR3s include the opening cysteine and the closing phenylalanine or tryptophan. Fields, in order: J gene, V gene, D gene, clone size, CDR3 length, CDR3 protein, CDR3 DNA. The D gene is left open where the match is weak. Clone size is stated in some rows and not others, as once, few, many or a class when expanded.

J: TRBJ2-3; V: TRBV2; D: NA; size: NA; length: 14; CDR3: CASRTRGLADTQYF; DNA: TGTGCCAGCAGGACAAGAGGATTGGCAGATACGCAGTATTTT
J: TRBJ2-1; V: TRBV2; D: TRBD1; size: NA; length: 15; CDR3: CASPPGSTGGREQFF; DNA: TGTGCCAGCCCCCCCGGGTCGACAGGGGGCCGTGAGCAGTTCTTC
J: TRBJ2-7; V: TRBV5-6; D: NA; size: few; length: 15; CDR3: CASSSYFGFTYEQYF; DNA: TGTGCCAGCAGCTCGTATTTTGGGTTTACCTACGAGCAGTACTTC
J: TRBJ2-5; V: TRBV7-3; D: TRBD1; size: NA; length: 15; CDR3: CASSPTTGWGETQYF; DNA: TGTGCCAGCAGCCCCACGACAGGGTGGGGAGAGACCCAGTACTTC
J: TRBJ2-2; V: TRBV4-1; D: TRBD2; size: few; length: 16; CDR3: CASQSGLAGNTGELFF; DNA: TGCGCCAGTCAATCTGGACTAGCGGGGAACACCGGGGAGCTGTTTTTT
J: TRBJ1-1; V: TRBV14; D: NA; size: NA; length: 15; CDR3: CASSQAGRGNTEAFF; DNA: TGTGCCAGCAGCCAAGCGGGCAGGGGGAACACTGAAGCTTTCTTT
J: TRBJ2-5; V: TRBV7-2; D: TRBD1; size: NA; length: 13; CDR3: CASSRTGAETQYF; DNA: TGTGCCAGCAGTCGAACAGGGGCAGAGACCCAGTACTTC
J: TRBJ2-3; V: TRBV29-1; D: NA; size: many; length: 12; CDR3: CSGMVWTDTQYF; DNA: TGCAGCGGGATGGTTTGGACAGATACGCAGTATTTT
J: TRBJ2-1; V: TRBV29-1; D: NA; size: NA; length: 13; CDR3: CSVEASGRGEQFF; DNA: TGCAGCGTTGAAGCTTCAGGGCGGGGTGAGCAGTTCTTC
J: TRBJ1-3; V: TRBV20-1; D: NA; size: few; length: 12; CDR3: CSATGQGNTIYF; DNA: TGCAGTGCTACGGGCCAAGGAAACACCATATATTTT
J: TRBJ1-2; V: TRBV7-9; D: NA; size: few; length: 15; CDR3: CASSLALEGIDGYTF; DNA: TGTGCCAGCAGCTTAGCGCTAGAGGGGATCGATGGCTACACCTTC
J: TRBJ1-5; V: TRBV15; D: NA; size: NA; length: 15; CDR3: CATSLGRDSNQPQHF; DNA: TGTGCCACCAGCCTAGGGAGGGATAGCAATCAGCCCCAGCATTTT
J: TRBJ2-7; V: TRBV6-2/TRBV6-3; D: NA; size: NA; length: 14; CDR3: CASTRLGAAYEQYF; DNA: TGTGCCAGCACCCGCCTCGGGGCCGCCTACGAGCAGTACTTC
J: TRBJ2-1; V: TRBV20-1; D: NA; size: few; length: 13; CDR3: CSARDLIVAEQFF; DNA: TGCAGTGCTAGAGATTTAATCGTCGCAGAGCAGTTCTTC
J: TRBJ2-5; V: TRBV29-1; D: NA; size: few; length: 11; CDR3: CSVGSSETQYF; DNA: TGCAGCGTCGGAAGCTCGGAGACCCAGTACTTC
J: TRBJ1-3; V: TRBV12-3/TRBV12-4; D: NA; size: few; length: 14; CDR3: CASSLAISGNTIYF; DNA: TGTGCCAGCAGTTTAGCGATCTCTGGAAACACCATATATTTT
J: TRBJ2-3; V: TRBV20-1; D: TRBD2; size: many; length: 17; CDR3: CSAPAPLAGGLTDTQYF; DNA: TGCAGTGCTCCAGCCCCCCTAGCGGGGGGGCTAACAGATACGCAGTATTTT
J: TRBJ2-7; V: TRBV28; D: TRBD1; size: few; length: 15; CDR3: CASSLPGQGLFEQYF; DNA: TGTGCCAGCAGTTTACCAGGACAGGGTTTATTCGAGCAGTACTTC
J: TRBJ2-3; V: TRBV11-2; D: NA; size: NA; length: 16; CDR3: CASSFSVGPPTDTQYF; DNA: TGTGCCAGCAGCTTTTCAGTTGGTCCCCCAACAGATACGCAGTATTTT
J: TRBJ2-5; V: TRBV7-2; D: NA; size: many; length: 15; CDR3: CASSSTQPRGETQYF; DNA: TGTGCCAGCAGCTCCACCCAACCTCGTGGGGAGACCCAGTACTTC
J: TRBJ2-1; V: TRBV7-9; D: NA; size: many; length: 16; CDR3: CASSSFGTRRDNEQFF; DNA: TGTGCCAGCAGCTCCTTCGGGACACGGAGGGACAATGAGCAGTTCTTC
J: TRBJ1-3; V: TRBV18; D: NA; size: NA; length: 14; CDR3: CASSPNFSGNTIYF; DNA: TGTGCCAGCTCACCAAACTTCTCTGGAAACACCATATATTTT
J: TRBJ2-3; V: TRBV5-1; D: NA; size: many; length: 17; CDR3: CASSFTLTGFSADTQYF; DNA: TGCGCCAGCAGCTTTACCCTGACAGGCTTTTCTGCAGATACGCAGTATTTT
J: TRBJ2-3; V: TRBV4-2; D: TRBD2; size: NA; length: 16; CDR3: CASCQILAGGQDTQYF; DNA: TGTGCCAGCTGCCAAATACTAGCGGGGGGGCAAGATACGCAGTATTTT
J: TRBJ1-1; V: TRBV12-3/TRBV12-4; D: TRBD1; size: many; length: 14; CDR3: CASSDTGGRAEAFF; DNA: TGTGCCAGCAGCGATACAGGGGGCCGGGCTGAAGCTTTCTTT
J: TRBJ1-3; V: TRBV29-1; D: NA; size: NA; length: 13; CDR3: CSASWGSGNTIYF; DNA: TGCAGCGCGAGTTGGGGGTCCGGAAACACCATATATTTT
J: TRBJ2-7; V: TRBV7-9; D: NA; size: few; length: 14; CDR3: CASSTVAGYYEQYF; DNA: TGTGCCAGCAGCACGGTCGCAGGTTACTACGAGCAGTACTTC
J: TRBJ2-3; V: TRBV4-1; D: NA; size: many; length: 16; CDR3: CASSRMTGASTDTQYF; DNA: TGCGCCAGCAGCCGAATGACAGGCGCCAGCACAGATACGCAGTATTTT
J: TRBJ1-1; V: TRBV18; D: NA; size: NA; length: 15; CDR3: CASSPLAGEGTEAFF; DNA: TGTGCCAGCTCACCACTGGCGGGGGAGGGAACTGAAGCTTTCTTT
J: TRBJ2-1; V: TRBV7-6; D: NA; size: many; length: 17; CDR3: CASSPAVGGQSPTGQFF; DNA: TGTGCCAGCAGCCCTGCGGTGGGGGGACAGTCGCCAACAGGGCAGTTCTTC
J: TRBJ1-2; V: TRBV28; D: TRBD1; size: few; length: 14; CDR3: CASSLPDRAIGYTF; DNA: TGTGCCAGCAGTTTACCGGACAGGGCGATTGGCTACACCTTC
J: TRBJ2-1; V: TRBV20-1; D: NA; size: few; length: 15; CDR3: CSASHLGGSYNEQFF; DNA: TGCAGTGCTAGTCATTTGGGGGGATCGTACAATGAGCAGTTCTTC
J: TRBJ2-5; V: TRBV5-1; D: NA; size: many; length: 14; CDR3: CASHPGGVEETQYF; DNA: TGCGCCAGCCACCCGGGCGGGGTGGAAGAGACCCAGTACTTC
J: TRBJ2-4; V: TRBV6-5; D: TRBD1; size: many; length: 14; CDR3: CASSLGQGANIQYF; DNA: TGTGCCAGCAGCCTGGGACAGGGGGCGAACATTCAGTACTTC
J: TRBJ2-1; V: TRBV29-1; D: TRBD2; size: many; length: 12; CDR3: CSASGGYNEQFF; DNA: TGCAGCGCTAGCGGGGGTTACAATGAGCAGTTCTTC
J: TRBJ1-6; V: TRBV7-2; D: TRBD1; size: many; length: 14; CDR3: CASSPWTGGSPLHF; DNA: TGTGCCAGCAGCCCCTGGACAGGGGGATCACCCCTCCACTTT
J: TRBJ2-3; V: TRBV20-1; D: NA; size: NA; length: 16; CDR3: CSASPRTSLITDTQYF; DNA: TGCAGTGCTAGCCCTCGGACTTCTCTGATCACAGATACGCAGTATTTT
J: TRBJ2-5; V: TRBV19; D: NA; size: many; length: 11; CDR3: CASSSGTTQYF; DNA: TGTGCCAGTAGTAGCGGGACGACCCAGTACTTC
J: TRBJ1-6; V: TRBV4-3; D: NA; size: many; length: 16; CDR3: CASSQDQTVYNSPLHF; DNA: TGCGCCAGCAGCCAAGATCAGACGGTATATAATTCACCCCTCCACTTT